This T cell receptor (beta chain) was documented in a study of cytomegalovirus exposure and HLA in healthy donors. V was pared by 3 bases and J by 1 base, with 3 bases of the junction left unmatched. Germline loops: CDR1 ENHRY, CDR2 SYGVKD. The CDR3 covers 15 residues. The primer mix had 60 Vbeta and 13 Jbeta primers. Profiled with immunoSEQ multiplex PCR; TCRdb holds only in-frame clones, not every one. In the table there are some 90,000 clones, under 85% of which are singletons. The rearrangement links TRBV10-3 to TRBJ2-3, with 8 bases matching TRBD2. This TCR was recovered from a woman aged 70 to 79 in good health and CMV-seropositive. Sequencing used PBMCs. CDR3 coding DNA: TGTGCCATCAGTGATGAGACTAGCGGCACAGATACGCAGTATTTT. It codes for CAISDETSGTDTQYF.